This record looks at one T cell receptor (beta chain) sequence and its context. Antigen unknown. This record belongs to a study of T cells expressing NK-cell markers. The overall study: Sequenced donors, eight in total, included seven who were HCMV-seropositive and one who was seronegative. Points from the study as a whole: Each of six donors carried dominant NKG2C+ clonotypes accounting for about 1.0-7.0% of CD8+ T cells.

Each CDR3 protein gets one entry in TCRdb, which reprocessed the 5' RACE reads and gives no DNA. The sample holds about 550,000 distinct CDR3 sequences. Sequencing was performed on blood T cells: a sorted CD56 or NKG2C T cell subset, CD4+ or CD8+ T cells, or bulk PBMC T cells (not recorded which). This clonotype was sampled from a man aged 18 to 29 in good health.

The CDR3 protein is CASSSTGLAKNIQYF. The chain uses TRBV11-1 and TRBJ2-4. The CDR3 covers 15 residues. The germline CDR1 and CDR2 sequences are SGHAT and FQDESV (reference sequence).